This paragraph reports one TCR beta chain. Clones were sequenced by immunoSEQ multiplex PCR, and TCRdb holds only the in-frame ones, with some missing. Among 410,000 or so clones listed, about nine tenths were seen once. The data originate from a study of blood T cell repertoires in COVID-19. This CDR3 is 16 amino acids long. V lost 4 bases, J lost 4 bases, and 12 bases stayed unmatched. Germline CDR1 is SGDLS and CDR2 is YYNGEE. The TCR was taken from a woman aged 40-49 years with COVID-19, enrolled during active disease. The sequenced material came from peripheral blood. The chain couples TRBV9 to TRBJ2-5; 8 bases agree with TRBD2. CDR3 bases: TGTGCCAGCAGCCCCCACTTGCGGGGGGCCCCAGAGACCCAGTACTTC. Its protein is CASSPHLRGAPETQYF.